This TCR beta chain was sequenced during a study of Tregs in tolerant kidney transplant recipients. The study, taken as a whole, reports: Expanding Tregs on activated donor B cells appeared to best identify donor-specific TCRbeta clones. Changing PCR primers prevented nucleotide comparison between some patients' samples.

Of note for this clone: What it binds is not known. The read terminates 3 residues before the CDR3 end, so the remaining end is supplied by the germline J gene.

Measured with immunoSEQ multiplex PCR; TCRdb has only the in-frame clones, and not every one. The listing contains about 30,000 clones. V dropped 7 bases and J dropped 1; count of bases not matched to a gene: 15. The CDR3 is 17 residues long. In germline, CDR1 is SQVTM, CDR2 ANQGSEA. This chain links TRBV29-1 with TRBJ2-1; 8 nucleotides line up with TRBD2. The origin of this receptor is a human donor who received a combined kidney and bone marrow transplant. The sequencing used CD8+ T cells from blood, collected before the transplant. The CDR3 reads CSANGGLEGRSYNEQFF. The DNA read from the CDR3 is TGCAGCGCCAATGGGGGACTAGAGGGAAGGTCCTACAATGAG.